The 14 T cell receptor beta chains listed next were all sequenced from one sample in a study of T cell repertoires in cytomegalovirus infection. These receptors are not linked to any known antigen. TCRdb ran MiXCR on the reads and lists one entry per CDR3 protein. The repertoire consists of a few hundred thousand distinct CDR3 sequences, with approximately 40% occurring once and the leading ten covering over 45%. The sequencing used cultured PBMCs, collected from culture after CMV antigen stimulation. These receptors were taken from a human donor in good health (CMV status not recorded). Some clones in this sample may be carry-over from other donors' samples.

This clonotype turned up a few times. The CDR3 protein is CAISDSGPYEQYF. CDR3 sequence (DNA): TGTGCCATCAGTGACAGTGGCCCCTACGAGCAGTACTTC. The gene calls are TRBV10-3 and TRBJ2-7; D call uncertain. Germline-derived CDR1 and CDR2 are ENHRY and SYGVKD. With 3 bases removed from V and 2 bases from J, the gap between germline ends came to 8 bases. CDR3 size: 13 residues.

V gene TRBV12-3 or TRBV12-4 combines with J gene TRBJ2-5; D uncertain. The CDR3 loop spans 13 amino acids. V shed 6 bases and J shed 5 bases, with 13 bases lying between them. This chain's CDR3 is CASSPGRLETQYF. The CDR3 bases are TGTGCCAGCAGCCCTGGGCGCTTGGAGACCCAGTACTTC.

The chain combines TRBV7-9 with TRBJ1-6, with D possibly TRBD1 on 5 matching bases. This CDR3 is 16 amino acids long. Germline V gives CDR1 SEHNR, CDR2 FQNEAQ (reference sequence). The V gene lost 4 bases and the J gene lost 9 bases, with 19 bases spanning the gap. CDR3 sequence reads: CASSSLQENWSSPLHF. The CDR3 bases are TGTGCCAGCAGCTCCCTACAGGAGAATTGGAGTTCACCCCTCCACTTT.

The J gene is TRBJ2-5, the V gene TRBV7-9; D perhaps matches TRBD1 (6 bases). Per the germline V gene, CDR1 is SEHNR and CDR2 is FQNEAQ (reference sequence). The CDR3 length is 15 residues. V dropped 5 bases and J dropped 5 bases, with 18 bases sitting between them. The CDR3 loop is CASSTQGTPRETQYF. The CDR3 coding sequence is TGTGCCAGCAGCACCCAGGGGACACCAAGGGAGACCCAGTACTTC.

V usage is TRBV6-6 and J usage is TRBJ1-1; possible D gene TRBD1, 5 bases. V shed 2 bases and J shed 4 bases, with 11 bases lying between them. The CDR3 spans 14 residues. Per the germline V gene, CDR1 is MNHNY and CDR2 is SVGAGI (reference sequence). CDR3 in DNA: TGTGCCAGCAGTTACGGGGGACGGGTCACTGAAGCTTTCTTT. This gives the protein CASSYGGRVTEAFF.

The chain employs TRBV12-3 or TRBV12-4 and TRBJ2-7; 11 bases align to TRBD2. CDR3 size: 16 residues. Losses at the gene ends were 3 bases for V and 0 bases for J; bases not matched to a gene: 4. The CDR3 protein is CASSFTSGGPSYEQYF. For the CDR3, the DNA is TGTGCCAGCAGTTTTACTAGCGGGGGCCCCTCCTACGAGCAGTACTTC.

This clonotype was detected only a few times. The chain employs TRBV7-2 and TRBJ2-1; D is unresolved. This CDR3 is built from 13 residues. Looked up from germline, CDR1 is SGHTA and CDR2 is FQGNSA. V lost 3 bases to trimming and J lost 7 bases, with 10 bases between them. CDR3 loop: CASSFGVGNEQFF. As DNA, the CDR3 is TGTGCCAGCAGCTTTGGGGTTGGGAATGAGCAGTTCTTC.

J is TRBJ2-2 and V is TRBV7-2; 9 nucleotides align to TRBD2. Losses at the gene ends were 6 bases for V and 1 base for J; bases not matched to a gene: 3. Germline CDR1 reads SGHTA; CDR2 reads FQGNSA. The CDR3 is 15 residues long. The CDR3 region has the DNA TGTGCCAGCAGTGTACTAGCGGGGAACACCGGGGAGCTGTTTTTT. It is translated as CASSVLAGNTGELFF.

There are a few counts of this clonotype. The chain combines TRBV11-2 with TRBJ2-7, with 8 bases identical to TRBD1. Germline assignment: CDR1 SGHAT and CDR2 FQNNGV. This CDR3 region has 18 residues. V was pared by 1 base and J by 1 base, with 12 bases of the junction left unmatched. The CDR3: CASSLGRRTGFLSYEQYF. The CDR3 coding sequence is TGTGCCAGCAGCTTAGGCCGGAGGACAGGGTTTCTTTCCTACGAGCAGTACTTC.

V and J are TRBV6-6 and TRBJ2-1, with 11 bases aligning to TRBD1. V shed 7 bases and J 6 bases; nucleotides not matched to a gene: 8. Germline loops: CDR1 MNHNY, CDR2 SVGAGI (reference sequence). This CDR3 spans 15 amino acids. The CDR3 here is CASKKVGQGANEQFF. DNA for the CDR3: TGTGCCAGCAAGAAAGTAGGACAGGGGGCCAATGAGCAGTTCTTC.

DNA for the CDR3: TGTGCCAGCAGTGACCCCCGGGGGGGGCGGGAGACCCAGTACTTC. Translating it yields CASSDPRGGRETQYF. This chain connects TRBV25-1 to TRBJ2-5, with TRBD2 identical over 8 bases. Trimming removed 3 bases from V and 5 bases from J; junction bases left unmatched: 8. Germline values: CDR1 MGHDK, CDR2 SYGVNS. The CDR3 is 15 residues long.

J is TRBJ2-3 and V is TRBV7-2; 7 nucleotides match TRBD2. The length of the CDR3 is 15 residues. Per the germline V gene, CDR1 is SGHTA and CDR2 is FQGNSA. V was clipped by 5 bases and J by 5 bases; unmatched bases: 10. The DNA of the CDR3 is TGTGCCAGCAGCCTGGGGGGGACGGCACAAGATACGCAGTATTTT. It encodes CASSLGGTAQDTQYF.

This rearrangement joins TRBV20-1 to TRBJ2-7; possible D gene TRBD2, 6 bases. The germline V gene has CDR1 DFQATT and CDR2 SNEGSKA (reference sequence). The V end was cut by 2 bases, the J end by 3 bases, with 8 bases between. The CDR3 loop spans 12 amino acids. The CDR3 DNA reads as TGCAGTGCTAGAAGGCGGGACTACGAGCAGTACTTC. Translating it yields CSARRRDYEQYF.

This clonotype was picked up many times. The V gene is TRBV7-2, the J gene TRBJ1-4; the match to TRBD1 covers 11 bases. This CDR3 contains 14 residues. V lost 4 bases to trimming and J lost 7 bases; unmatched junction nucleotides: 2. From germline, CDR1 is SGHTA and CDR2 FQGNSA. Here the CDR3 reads CASSSDRGLEKLFF. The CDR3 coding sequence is TGTGCCAGCAGCTCGGACAGGGGGCTTGAAAAACTGTTTTTT.